This TCR beta chain appears in the sequencing data of a study of shared clonotypes between healthy human individuals. Study results and caveats: Despite large depth, rarefaction showed incomplete sorted-subset sequencing.

This clone appeared once. Its matching antigen is unknown. Profiled with immunoSEQ multiplex PCR; TCRdb holds only in-frame clones, not every one. This table has fewer than 400,000 clones, approximately 79% appearing once. V dropped 7 bases and J dropped 6; count of bases not matched to a gene: 11. This CDR3 spans 14 amino acids. Germline V gene lookup returns CDR1 SGHRS and CDR2 YFSETQ. The sample consisted of memory CD4+ T cells sorted from blood. Subset specified: CD45RA-negative fraction. The rearrangement uses TRBV5-1 and TRBJ2-3; the match to TRBD2 covers 7 bases. The TCR sequence derives from a man aged 30 to 39 in good health. The CDR3 DNA reads TGCGCCAGCTCCAGCGGGACCCGCGAGGATACGCAGTATTTT. It codes for CASSSGTREDTQYF.